This TCR beta chain is from a study of blood T cell repertoires in COVID-19. About the study: Collection of acute and convalescent COVID-19 samples took place in the United States, Italy and Spain. Nucleic acid was either cDNA or gDNA, and it came from T cells, B-cell-depleted T cells, or PBMCs.

Regarding this clone: The sample contains more than one DNA sequence encoding this CDR3.

In the authors' workflow: Researchers report that nucleated cell counts were estimated from reference gene primer amplification. The repertoire was sequenced with immunoSEQ multiplex PCR; TCRdb's copy has only in-frame clones and lacks some. Clone size and the V and J calls come from that table; the DNA yielded D and trimming. The table lists some 200,000 clones, 80% of them singletons. The V gene's germline CDR1 is MNHEY and CDR2 SVGAGI. Trimming pared 7 bases from V and 3 bases from J, leaving 8 bases between. The CDR3 consists of 12 residues. The chain joins TRBV6-5 to TRBJ2-3; possible D gene TRBD1, 5 bases. The sample consisted of peripheral blood. This receptor was taken from a human donor in a cohort sampled during active COVID-19. CDR3 sequence: CASTGSTDTQYF. The CDR3 nucleotides are TGTGCCAGCACAGGGTCGACAGATACGCAGTATTTT.